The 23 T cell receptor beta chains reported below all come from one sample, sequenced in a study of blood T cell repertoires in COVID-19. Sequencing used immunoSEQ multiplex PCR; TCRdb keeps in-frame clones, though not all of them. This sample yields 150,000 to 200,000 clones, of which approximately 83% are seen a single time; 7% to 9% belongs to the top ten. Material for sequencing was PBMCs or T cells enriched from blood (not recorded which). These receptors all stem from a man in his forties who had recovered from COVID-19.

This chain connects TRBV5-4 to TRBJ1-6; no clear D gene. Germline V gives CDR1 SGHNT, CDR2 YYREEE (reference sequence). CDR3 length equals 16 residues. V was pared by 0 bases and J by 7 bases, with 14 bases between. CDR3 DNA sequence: TGTGCCAGCAGCTTGGGCAGCGGGGTGGGGAATTCACCCCTCCACTTT. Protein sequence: CASSLGSGVGNSPLHF.

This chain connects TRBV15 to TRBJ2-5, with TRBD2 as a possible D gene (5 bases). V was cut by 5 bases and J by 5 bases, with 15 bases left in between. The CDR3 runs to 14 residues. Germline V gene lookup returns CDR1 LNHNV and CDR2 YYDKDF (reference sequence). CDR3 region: CATSRGISGETQYF. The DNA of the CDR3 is TGTGCCACCAGCCGGGGAATTTCGGGGGAGACCCAGTACTTC.

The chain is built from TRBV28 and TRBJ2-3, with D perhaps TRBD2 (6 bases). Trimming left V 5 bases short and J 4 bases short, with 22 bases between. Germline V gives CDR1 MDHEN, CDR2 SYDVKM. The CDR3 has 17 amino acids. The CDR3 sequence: CASSTHQGLNPSDTQYF. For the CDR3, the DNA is TGTGCCAGCAGTACCCACCAGGGACTGAACCCATCAGATACGCAGTATTTT.

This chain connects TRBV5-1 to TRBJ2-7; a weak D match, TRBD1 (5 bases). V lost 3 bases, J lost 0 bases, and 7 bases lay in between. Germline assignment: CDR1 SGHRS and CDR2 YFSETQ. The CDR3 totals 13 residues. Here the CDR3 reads CASSSDNSYEQYF. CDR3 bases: TGCGCCAGCAGCTCGGACAACTCCTACGAGCAGTACTTC. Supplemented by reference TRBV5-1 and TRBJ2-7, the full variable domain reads KAGVTQTPRYLIKTRGQQVTLSCSPISGHRSVSWYQQTPGQGLQFLFEYFSETQRNKGNFPGRFSGRQFSNSRSEMNVSTLELGDSALYLCASSSDNSYEQYFGPGTRLTVT.

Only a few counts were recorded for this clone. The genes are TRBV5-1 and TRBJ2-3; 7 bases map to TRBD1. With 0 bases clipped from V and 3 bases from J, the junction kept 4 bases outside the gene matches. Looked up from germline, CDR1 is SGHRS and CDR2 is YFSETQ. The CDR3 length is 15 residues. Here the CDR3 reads CASSLGQGLTDTQYF. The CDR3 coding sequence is TGCGCCAGCAGCTTGGGACAGGGTTTGACAGATACGCAGTATTTT.

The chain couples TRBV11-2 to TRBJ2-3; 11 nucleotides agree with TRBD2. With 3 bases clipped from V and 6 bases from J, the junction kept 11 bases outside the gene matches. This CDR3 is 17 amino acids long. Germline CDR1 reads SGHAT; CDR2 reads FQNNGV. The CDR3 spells CASSLGLAVLLRDTQYF. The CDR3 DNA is TGTGCCAGCAGCTTGGGACTAGCGGTGCTACTCAGGGATACGCAGTATTTT.

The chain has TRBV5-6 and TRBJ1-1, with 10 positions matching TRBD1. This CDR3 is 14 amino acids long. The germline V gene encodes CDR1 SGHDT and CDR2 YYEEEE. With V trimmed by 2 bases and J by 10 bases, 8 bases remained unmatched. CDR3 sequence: CASSLRQGARRAFF. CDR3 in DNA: TGTGCCAGCAGCTTACGACAGGGGGCGCGTAGAGCTTTCTTT. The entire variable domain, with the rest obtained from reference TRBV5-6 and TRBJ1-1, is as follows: DAGVTQSPTHLIKTRGQQVTLRCSPKSGHDTVSWYQQALGQGPQFIFQYYEEEERQRGNFPDRFSGHQFPNYSSELNVNALLLGDSALYLCASSLRQGARRAFFGQGTRLTVV.

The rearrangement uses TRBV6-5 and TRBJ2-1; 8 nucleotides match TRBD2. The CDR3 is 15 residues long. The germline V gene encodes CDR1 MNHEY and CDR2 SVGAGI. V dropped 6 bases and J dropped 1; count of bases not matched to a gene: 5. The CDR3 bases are TGTGCCAGCAGGGTACGACTAGCGTCCTACAATGAGCAGTTCTTC. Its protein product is CASRVRLASYNEQFF.

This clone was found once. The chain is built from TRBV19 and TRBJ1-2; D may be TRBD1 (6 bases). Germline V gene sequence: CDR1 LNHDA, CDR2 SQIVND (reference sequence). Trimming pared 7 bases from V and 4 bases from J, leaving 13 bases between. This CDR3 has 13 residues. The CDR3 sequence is CASKIRGGYGYTF. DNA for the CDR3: TGTGCCAGTAAGATCAGGGGCGGCTATGGCTACACCTTC. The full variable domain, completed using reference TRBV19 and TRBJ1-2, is DGGITQSPKYLFRKEGQNVTLSCEQNLNHDAMYWYRQDPGQGLRLIYYSQIVNDFQKGDIAEGYSVSREKKESFPLTVTSAQKNPTAFYLCASKIRGGYGYTFGSGTRLTVV.

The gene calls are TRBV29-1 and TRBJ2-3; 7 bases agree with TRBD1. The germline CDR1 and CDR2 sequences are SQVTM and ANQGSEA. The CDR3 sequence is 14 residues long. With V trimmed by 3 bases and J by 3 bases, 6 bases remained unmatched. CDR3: CSVDKPQGTDTQYF. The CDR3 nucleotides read TGCAGCGTTGATAAGCCACAGGGGACAGATACGCAGTATTTT.

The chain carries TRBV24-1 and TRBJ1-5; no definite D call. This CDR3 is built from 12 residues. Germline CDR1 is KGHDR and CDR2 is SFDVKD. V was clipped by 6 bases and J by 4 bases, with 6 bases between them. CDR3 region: CATSQSNQPQHF. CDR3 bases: TGTGCCACCAGTCAGTCGAATCAGCCCCAGCATTTT.

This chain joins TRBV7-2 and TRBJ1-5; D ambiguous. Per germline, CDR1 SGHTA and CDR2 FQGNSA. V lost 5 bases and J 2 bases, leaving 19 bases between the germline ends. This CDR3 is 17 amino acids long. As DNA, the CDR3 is TGTGCCAGCAGCCCTCAAGGAGGTGGAAGCGGCAATCAGCCCCAGCATTTT. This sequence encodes CASSPQGGGSGNQPQHF.

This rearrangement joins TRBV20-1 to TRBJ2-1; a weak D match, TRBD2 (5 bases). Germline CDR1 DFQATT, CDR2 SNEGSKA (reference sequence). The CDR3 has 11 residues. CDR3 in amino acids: CRPSSGHEQFF. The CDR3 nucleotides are TGCAGGCCTTCGAGCGGACATGAGCAGTTCTTC.

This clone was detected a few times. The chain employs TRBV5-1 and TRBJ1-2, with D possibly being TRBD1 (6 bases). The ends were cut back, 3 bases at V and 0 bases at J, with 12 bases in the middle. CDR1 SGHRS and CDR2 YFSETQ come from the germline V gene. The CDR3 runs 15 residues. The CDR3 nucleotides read TGCGCCAGCAGCTACGGACAGCGAGCTAACTATGGCTACACCTTC. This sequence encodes CASSYGQRANYGYTF.

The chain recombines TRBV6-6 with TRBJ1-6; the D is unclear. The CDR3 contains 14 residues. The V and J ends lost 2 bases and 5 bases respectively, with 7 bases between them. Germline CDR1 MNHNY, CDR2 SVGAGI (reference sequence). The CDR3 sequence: CASSYPEDNSPLHF. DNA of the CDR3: TGTGCCAGCAGTTACCCGGAGGATAATTCACCCCTCCACTTT.

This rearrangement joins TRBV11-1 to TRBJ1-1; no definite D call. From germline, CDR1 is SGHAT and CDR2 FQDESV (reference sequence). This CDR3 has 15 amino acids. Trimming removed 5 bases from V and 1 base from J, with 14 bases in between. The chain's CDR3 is CASSGTDFWNTEAFF. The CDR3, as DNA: TGTGCCAGCAGCGGAACAGATTTCTGGAACACTGAAGCTTTCTTT.

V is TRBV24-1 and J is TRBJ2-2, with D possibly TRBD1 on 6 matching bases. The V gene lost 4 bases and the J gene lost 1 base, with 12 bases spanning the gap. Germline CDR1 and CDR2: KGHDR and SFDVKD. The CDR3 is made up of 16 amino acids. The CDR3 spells CATSESGTLNTGELFF. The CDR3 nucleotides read TGTGCCACCAGTGAGTCCGGGACACTGAACACCGGGGAGCTGTTTTTT.

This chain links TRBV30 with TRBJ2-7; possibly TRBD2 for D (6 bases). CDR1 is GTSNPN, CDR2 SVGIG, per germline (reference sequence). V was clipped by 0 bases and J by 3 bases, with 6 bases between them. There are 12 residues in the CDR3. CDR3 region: CAWSVAGYEQYF. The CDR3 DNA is TGTGCCTGGAGTGTAGCGGGCTACGAGCAGTACTTC.

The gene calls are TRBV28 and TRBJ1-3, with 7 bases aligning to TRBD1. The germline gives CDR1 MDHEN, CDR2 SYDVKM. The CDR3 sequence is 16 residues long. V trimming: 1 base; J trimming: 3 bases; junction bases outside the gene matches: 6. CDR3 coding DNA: TGTGCCAGCAGTTTATTTAGGGGGCGCGGTGGAAACACCATATATTTT. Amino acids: CASSLFRGRGGNTIYF.

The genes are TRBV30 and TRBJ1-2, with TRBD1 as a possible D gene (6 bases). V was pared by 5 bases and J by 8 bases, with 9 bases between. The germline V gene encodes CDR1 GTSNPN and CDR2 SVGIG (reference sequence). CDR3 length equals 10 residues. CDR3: CAWGTSGYTF. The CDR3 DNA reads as TGTGCCTGGGGGACATCCGGCTACACCTTC. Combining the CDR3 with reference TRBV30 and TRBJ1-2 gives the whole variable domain SQTIHQWPATLVQPVGSPLSLECTVEGTSNPNLYWYRQAAGRGLQLLFYSVGIGQISSEVPQNLSASRPQDRQFILSSKKLLLSDSGFYLCAWGTSGYTFGSGTRLTVV.

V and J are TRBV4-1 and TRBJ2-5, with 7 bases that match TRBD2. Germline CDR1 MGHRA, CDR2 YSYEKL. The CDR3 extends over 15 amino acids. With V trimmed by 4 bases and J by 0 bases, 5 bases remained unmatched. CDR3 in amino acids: CASSRSGLNQETQYF. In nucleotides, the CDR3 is TGCGCCAGCAGCCGTTCGGGACTAAACCAAGAGACCCAGTACTTC.

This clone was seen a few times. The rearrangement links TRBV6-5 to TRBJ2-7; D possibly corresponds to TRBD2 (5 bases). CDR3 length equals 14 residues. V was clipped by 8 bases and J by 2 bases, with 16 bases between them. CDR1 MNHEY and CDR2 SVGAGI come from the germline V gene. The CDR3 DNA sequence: TGTGCCAGCCGCCCCCTGAGCGGTACCTACGAGCAGTACTTC. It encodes CASRPLSGTYEQYF.

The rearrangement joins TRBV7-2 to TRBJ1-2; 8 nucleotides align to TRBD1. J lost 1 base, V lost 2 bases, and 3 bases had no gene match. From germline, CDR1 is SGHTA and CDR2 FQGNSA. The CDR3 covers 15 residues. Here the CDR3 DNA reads TGTGCCAGCAGCTTACAGGGGGCCAATAACTATGGCTACACCTTC. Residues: CASSLQGANNYGYTF.